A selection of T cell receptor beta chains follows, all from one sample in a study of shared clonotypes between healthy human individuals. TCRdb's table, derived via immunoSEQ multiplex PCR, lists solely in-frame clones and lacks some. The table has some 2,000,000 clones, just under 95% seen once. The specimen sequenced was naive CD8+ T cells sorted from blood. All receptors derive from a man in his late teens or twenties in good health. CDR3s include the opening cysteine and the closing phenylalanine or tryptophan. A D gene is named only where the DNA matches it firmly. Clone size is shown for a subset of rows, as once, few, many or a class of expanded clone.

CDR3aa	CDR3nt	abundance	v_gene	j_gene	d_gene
CASIWTGEAPPLGGYTF	TGTGCCAGCATCTGGACAGGGGAGGCCCCACCACTCGGTGGCTACACCTTC	-	TRBV2	TRBJ1-2	TRBD1
CASSLNPRGQGELFF	TGCGCCAGCAGCTTGAACCCCCGGGGACAAGGGGAGCTGTTTTTT	-	TRBV5-1	TRBJ2-2	-
CSVEGQVGGELFF	TGCAGCGTTGAAGGGCAGGTTGGCGGGGAGCTGTTTTTT	-	TRBV29-1	TRBJ2-2	-
CASSPQGALGGYTF	TGTGCCAGCTCACCACAGGGGGCCCTAGGGGGCTACACCTTC	once	TRBV18	TRBJ1-2	TRBD1
CASSESGYEQYF	TGCGCCAGCAGTGAGTCGGGGTACGAGCAGTACTTC	-	TRBV10-1	TRBJ2-7	-
CASSYGTGFYGYTF	TGTGCCAGCAGTTATGGGACAGGGTTCTATGGCTACACCTTC	-	TRBV6-5	TRBJ1-2	TRBD1
CAWSVGPLSYEQYF	TGTGCCTGGAGTGTGGGGCCACTATCCTACGAGCAGTACTTC	-	TRBV30	TRBJ2-7	-
CASGFGPDQGENTEAFF	TGTGCTAGTGGTTTTGGACCCGATCAGGGGGAGAACACTGAAGCTTTCTTT	-	TRBV12-5	TRBJ1-1	TRBD1
CASGLQGLSYEQYF	TGTGCTAGTGGTTTGCAAGGACTTTCCTACGAGCAGTACTTC	-	TRBV12-5	TRBJ2-7	-
CASSVGSSGYEQYF	TGTGCCAGCAGCGTAGGGTCTAGCGGGTACGAGCAGTACTTC	-	TRBV9	TRBJ2-7	TRBD2
CASSRQGDYGYTF	TGTGCCAGCAGTAGACAGGGTGACTATGGCTACACCTTC	-	TRBV9	TRBJ1-2	TRBD1
CASSLGGTTEAFF	TGCGCCAGCAGCTTAGGGGGAACGACTGAAGCTTTCTTT	once	TRBV4-3	TRBJ1-1	-
CASSPRIWNEKLFF	TGCGCCAGCAGCCCAAGAATCTGGAATGAAAAACTGTTTTTT	once	TRBV4-1	TRBJ1-4	-
CASSLKGLAGYEQYF	TGTGCCAGCAGTTTAAAGGGCCTAGCGGGCTACGAGCAGTACTTC	-	TRBV28	TRBJ2-7	TRBD2
CASSQPLAGVSNEQFF	TGCGCCAGCAGCCAGCCCCTAGCGGGGGTTTCTAATGAGCAGTTCTTC	-	TRBV4-1	TRBJ2-1	TRBD2
CASSPGQGTDTQYF	TGCGCCAGCAGCCCCGGACAGGGGACAGATACGCAGTATTTT	-	TRBV4-3	TRBJ2-3	TRBD1
CASSIGGLAGYNEQFF	TGTGCCAGTAGTATAGGAGGGCTAGCGGGATACAATGAGCAGTTCTTC	-	TRBV19	TRBJ2-1	TRBD2
CASSLPGIVNEQFF	TGTGCCAGCAGCTTACCGGGTATAGTGAATGAGCAGTTCTTC	once	TRBV7-9	TRBJ2-1	-
CASSKGVNTEAFF	TGTGCTAGTTCTAAGGGGGTCAACACTGAAGCTTTCTTT	-	TRBV12-5	TRBJ1-1	-
CASSLGEGIAKNIQYF	TGTGCCAGCAGCTTAGGGGAGGGAATAGCCAAAAACATTCAGTACTTC	-	TRBV7-6	TRBJ2-4	TRBD2
CASSLALGNYGYTF	TGTGCCAGCAGCTTAGCGCTTGGGAACTATGGCTACACCTTC	-	TRBV7-2	TRBJ1-2	-
CASSLTSLYSSFFSYEQYF	TGCGCCAGCAGCTTGACCTCACTCTACAGTTCATTTTTCTCCTACGAGCAGTACTTC	-	TRBV5-1	TRBJ2-7	-
CASSIKTPAEQYF	TGTGCCAGTAGTATAAAGACCCCCGCCGAGCAGTACTTC	-	TRBV19	TRBJ2-7	-
CASSEDTFGNTQYF	TGTGCCAGCAGTGAAGACACCTTCGGAAATACGCAGTATTTT	-	TRBV6-1	TRBJ2-3	-
CASSLRVPPTDTQYF	TGTGCCAGCAGTCTCCGGGTCCCGCCCACAGATACGCAGTATTTT	-	TRBV27	TRBJ2-3	-
CASSQDPPGAENEKLFF	TGCGCCAGCAGCCAAGATCCCCCGGGGGCAGAAAATGAAAAACTGTTTTTT	-	TRBV4-3	TRBJ1-4	-
CASNTRGPPGETQYF	TGTGCCAGCAACACTCGGGGGCCTCCCGGGGAGACCCAGTACTTC	-	TRBV6-6	TRBJ2-5	-
CASSPRGNQPQHF	TGTGCCAGCAGCCCCAGGGGAAATCAGCCCCAGCATTTT	-	TRBV13	TRBJ1-5	-
CSVDWTGNPNTEAFF	TGCAGCGTTGATTGGACAGGGAATCCGAACACTGAAGCTTTCTTT	-	TRBV29-1	TRBJ1-1	TRBD1
CASWLELNGEQFF	TGTGCCAGCTGGCTAGAACTTAACGGTGAGCAGTTCTTC	-	TRBV5-6	TRBJ2-1	-
CASSLGGQEAFF	TGTGCCAGCAGTTTAGGGGGCCAGGAAGCTTTCTTT	-	TRBV28	TRBJ1-1	-
CASSYDRGGFYEQYF	TGCGCCAGCAGTTACGACAGGGGGGGGTTCTACGAGCAGTACTTC	-	TRBV4-3	TRBJ2-7	TRBD1
CASSPGPPVREKLFF	TGTGCCAGCAGCCCCGGGCCCCCAGTACGGGAAAAACTGTTTTTT	-	TRBV13	TRBJ1-4	-
CASSLGLAAIYEQYF	TGTGCCAGCAGCCTGGGACTAGCGGCCATCTACGAGCAGTACTTC	-	TRBV14	TRBJ2-7	TRBD2
CASSLQGTDYEQYF	TGTGCCAGCAGTTTACAGGGGACAGACTACGAGCAGTACTTC	-	TRBV28	TRBJ2-7	TRBD1
CASSSRGQGVSVGNNSPLHF	TGTGCCAGCAGCTCCCGGGGGCAGGGGGTTTCAGTGGGTAATAATTCACCCCTCCACTTT	-	TRBV7-4	TRBJ1-6	TRBD1
CATSGWSGGDSYEQYF	TGTGCCACCAGCGGATGGAGCGGGGGGGACTCCTACGAGCAGTACTTC	-	TRBV15	TRBJ2-7	TRBD2
CASSLESSNSPLHF	TGTGCCAGCAGCTTGGAGAGTTCTAATTCACCCCTCCACTTT	-	TRBV5-4	TRBJ1-6	-
CASSSTSGSPPIQGYF	TGTGCCAGCAGTTCCACTAGCGGGAGTCCTCCGATTCAAGGGTACTTC	-	TRBV7-9	TRBJ2-4	TRBD2
CASSLLGGAYNEQFF	TGTGCCAGCAGCTTATTGGGGGGAGCCTACAATGAGCAGTTCTTC	-	TRBV7-6	TRBJ2-1	-
CASSLPGTGLYYGYTF	TGTGCCAGCAGTTTACCCGGGACAGGGTTATATTATGGCTACACCTTC	-	TRBV28	TRBJ1-2	TRBD1
CASSEGAAYPEQYF	TGTGCCAGCAGTGAAGGAGCGGCATATCCGGAGCAGTACTTC	-	TRBV2	TRBJ2-7	-
CASSLAVRHPPWVTF	TGTGCCAGCAGCTTGGCAGTCAGACACCCTCCCTGGGTCACCTTC	-	TRBV5-6	TRBJ1-2	-
CASSHYGTGDNEQYF	TGTGCCAGCAGCCACTACGGGACAGGGGACAACGAGCAGTACTTC	-	TRBV4-2	TRBJ2-7	TRBD1
CAWNRGGSYEQYF	TGTGCCTGGAATCGGGGCGGCTCCTACGAGCAGTACTTC	-	TRBV30	TRBJ2-7	-
CASSQAGGSSYEQYF	TGCGCCAGCAGCCAAGCAGGAGGCAGCTCCTACGAGCAGTACTTC	-	TRBV4-1	TRBJ2-7	-
CASSYGRTDTQYF	TGTGCCAGCAGTTACGGCAGAACAGATACGCAGTATTTT	-	TRBV6-5	TRBJ2-3	-
CASSEGREGPGELFF	TGCGCCAGCAGTGAGGGCAGGGAGGGACCCGGGGAGCTGTTTTTT	-	TRBV10-1	TRBJ2-2	TRBD2
CASRMGREAEYF	TGTGCCAGCAGAATGGGCAGGGAAGCTGAGTACTTC	-	TRBV27	TRBJ2-7	-
CASSLVQGGTSDPYEQYF	TGTGCCAGCAGCTTAGTTCAAGGGGGGACTAGCGACCCCTACGAGCAGTACTTC	-	TRBV7-8	TRBJ2-7	TRBD2
CASRADANEKLFF	TGTGCCAGCAGGGCAGATGCTAATGAAAAACTGTTTTTT	-	TRBV7-2	TRBJ1-4	-
CAWTAGQGRDTQYF	TGTGCCTGGACGGCGGGCCAGGGCCGAGATACGCAGTATTTT	-	TRBV30	TRBJ2-3	-
CASSAETGVGGYTF	TGTGCCAGCAGCGCAGAGACAGGGGTAGGTGGCTACACCTTC	-	TRBV5-6	TRBJ1-2	TRBD1
CASSSGTGEIYGYTF	TGTGCCAGCAGTTCAGGGACAGGGGAAATCTATGGCTACACCTTC	-	TRBV27	TRBJ1-2	TRBD1